This T cell receptor (beta chain) was obtained from a study of T cells in Graves' hyperthyroidism and ophthalmopathy. The V and J ends lost 4 bases and 4 bases, in that order; junction bases with no gene match: 7. Per germline, CDR1 SGHRS and CDR2 YFSETQ. The CDR3 has 15 amino acids. This clonotype was counted only a few times. Regions amplified from RNA transcripts were the TCR beta CDR3 regions. The HTBI primer set served for first-round RT-PCR of the TCR CDR3. One entry per CDR3 protein, called by TCRdb with MiXCR from the multiplex PCR reads. The repertoire holds around 340,000 distinct CDR3 sequences, more than 11% seen once, with about 26% in the top ten.

The clonotype comes from a woman aged 30 to 39 with Graves' hyperthyroidism. The V and J genes are TRBV5-1 and TRBJ2-2; 7 bases are a match to TRBD1. The specimen was blood. CDR3: CASSNRQGGTGELFF. CDR3 DNA: TGCGCCAGCAGCAATAGACAGGGCGGCACCGGGGAGCTGTTTTTT.